This T cell receptor beta chain was recorded in a study of T cells in Graves' hyperthyroidism and ophthalmopathy. CDR1 SEHNR and CDR2 FQNEAQ come from the germline V gene (reference sequence). V shed 4 bases and J shed 8 bases, with 14 bases lying between them. The CDR3 length is 14 residues. Amplified regions were TCR beta CDR3 sequences from RNA transcripts. During a first-round RT-PCR of the TCR CDR3, the HTBI primer set was used. TCRdb recomputed calls from the multiplex PCR reads with MiXCR, one row per CDR3 protein. The sample consists of over 650,000 distinct CDR3 sequences, around 17% of them appearing once. In this sample, this clonotype turned up many times.

This receptor was taken from a man between 18 and 29 years old with Graves' hyperthyroidism. The sequencing input was blood. The rearrangement uses TRBV7-9 and TRBJ1-4; D may be TRBD1 (5 bases). The CDR3 coding sequence is TGTGCCAGCAGCTACGGGACCTCGGGGGAAAAACTGTTTTTT. Protein product: CASSYGTSGEKLFF.